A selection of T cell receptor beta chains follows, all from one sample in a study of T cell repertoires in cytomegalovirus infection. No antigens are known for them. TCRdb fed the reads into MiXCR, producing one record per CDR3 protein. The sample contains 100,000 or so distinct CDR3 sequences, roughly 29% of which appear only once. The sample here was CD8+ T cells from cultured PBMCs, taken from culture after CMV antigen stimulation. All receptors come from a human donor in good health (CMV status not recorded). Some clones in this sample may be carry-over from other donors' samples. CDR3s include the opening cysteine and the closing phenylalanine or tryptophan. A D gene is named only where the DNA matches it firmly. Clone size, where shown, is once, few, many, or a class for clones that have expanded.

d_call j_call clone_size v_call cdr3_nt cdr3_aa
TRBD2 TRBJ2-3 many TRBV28 TGTGCCAGCAGTCCGATGACTAGCGGGGGGCCGGATACGCAGTATTTT CASSPMTSGGPDTQYF
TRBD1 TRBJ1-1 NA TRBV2 TGTGCCGCATCACAGGGGGTGGGCACTGAAGCTTTCTTT CAASQGVGTEAFF
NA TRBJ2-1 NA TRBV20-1 TGCAGTGCTAGAGGTCACCACTACAATGAGCAGTTCTTC CSARGHHYNEQFF
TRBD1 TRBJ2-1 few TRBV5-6 TGTGCCAGCAGCGGAGGGACAGGTCTATCTTACAATGAGCAGTTCTTC CASSGGTGLSYNEQFF
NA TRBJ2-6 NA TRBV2 TGTGCCAGCAGTGGCATAGGACCCAACGTCCTGACTTTC CASSGIGPNVLTF
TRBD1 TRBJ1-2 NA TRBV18 TGTGCCAGCTCATCCGAAAAGGACAGGGTCGGAGGCTACACCTTC CASSSEKDRVGGYTF
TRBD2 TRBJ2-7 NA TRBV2 TGTGCCAGCAGTGAGGTAGCGGGGGGTTCCTACGAGCAGTACTTC CASSEVAGGSYEQYF
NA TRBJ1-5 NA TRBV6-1 TGTGCCAGCAGTGCATGGAGCAATCAGCCCCAGCATTTT CASSAWSNQPQHF
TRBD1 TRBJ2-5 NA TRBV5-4 TGTGCCAGCAGCTTGGGGGACAGGGGTGCAGAGACCCAGTACTTC CASSLGDRGAETQYF
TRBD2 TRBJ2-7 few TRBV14 TGTGCCAGCAGCCATGAACTAGCGGGCTCCTACGAGCAGTACTTC CASSHELAGSYEQYF
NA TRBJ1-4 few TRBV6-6 TGTGCCAGCAGTGCGGACAGAGCAACTAATGAAAAACTGTTTTTT CASSADRATNEKLFF
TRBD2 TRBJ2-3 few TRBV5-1 TGCGCCAGCAGCTTGGCCTTAGCGGGGGGCACAGATACGCAGTATTTT CASSLALAGGTDTQYF
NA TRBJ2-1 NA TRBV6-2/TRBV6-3 TGTGCCAGCAGTTACGACAGGAGATACAATGAGCAGTTCTTC CASSYDRRYNEQFF
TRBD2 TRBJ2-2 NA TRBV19 TGTGCCAGTAGTTGGACTAGCGGGGCCACCGGGGAGCTGTTTTTT CASSWTSGATGELFF
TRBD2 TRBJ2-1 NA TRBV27 TGTGCCAGCAGTTTGCTTAGCGGGGGGCCCTCCTACAATGAGCAGTTCTTC CASSLLSGGPSYNEQFF
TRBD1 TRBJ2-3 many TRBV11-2 TGTGCCAGCAGCTTCGGGACAGGAGGCACAGATACGCAGTATTTT CASSFGTGGTDTQYF
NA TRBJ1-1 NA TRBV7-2 TGTGCCAGCAGCTCCTTGGCAAGGTGGAATGAAGCTTTCTTT CASSSLARWNEAFF
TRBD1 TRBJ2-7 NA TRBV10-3 TGTGCCATCAGCACAGGGGCCGTAGGCGACGAGCAGTACTTC CAISTGAVGDEQYF
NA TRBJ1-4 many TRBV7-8 TGTGCCAGCAGCGGGGACGGAGAAAAACTGTTTTTT CASSGDGEKLFF
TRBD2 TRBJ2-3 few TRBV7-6 TGTGCCAGCAGCCCACCGGGTAGCGGGGGCCTCTCTCGTCATACGCAGTATTTT CASSPPGSGGLSRHTQYF
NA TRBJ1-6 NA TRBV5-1 TGCGCCAGCAGCTTAGAAGGACCGAGGAATTCACCCCTCCACTTT CASSLEGPRNSPLHF
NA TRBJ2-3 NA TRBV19 TGTGCCAGTAGTATAGGCGGAGGGCCAGATACGCAGTATTTT CASSIGGGPDTQYF
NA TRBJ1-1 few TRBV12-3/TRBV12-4 TGTGCCAGCAAAGCCTTTTTGGGTTACACTGAAGCTTTCTTT CASKAFLGYTEAFF
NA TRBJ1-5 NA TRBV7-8 TGTGCCAGCAGCTTAGAGGCAGGGTGGGTCAATCAGCCCCAGCATTTT CASSLEAGWVNQPQHF
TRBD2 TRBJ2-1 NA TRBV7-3 TGTGCCAGCAGCTTAAACGGGGGGGGATTGGATGAGCAGTTCTTC CASSLNGGGLDEQFF
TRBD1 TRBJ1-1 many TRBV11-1 TGTGCCAGCAGCCCAGAGGGGACAGGGGTAGGAGCTTTCTTT CASSPEGTGVGAFF
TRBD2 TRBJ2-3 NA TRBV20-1 TGCAGTCCCTGGACTAGCGGCCCCACAGATACGCAGTATTTT CSPWTSGPTDTQYF
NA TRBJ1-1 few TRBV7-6 TGTGCCAGCAGCTTACGGAGGGAGGCGCACACTGAAGCTTTCTTT CASSLRREAHTEAFF
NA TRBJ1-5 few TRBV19 TGTGCCAGTAGTATGGTGGAGTATAGCAATCAGCCCCAGCATTTT CASSMVEYSNQPQHF
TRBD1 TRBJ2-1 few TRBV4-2 TGTGCCAGCAGCCAAGAGAATGACGGACAGGTTTACAATGAGCAGTTCTTC CASSQENDGQVYNEQFF
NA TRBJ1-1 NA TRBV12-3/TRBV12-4 TGTGCCAGCAGCTACGGCTCCGTGAACACTGAAGCTTTCTTT CASSYGSVNTEAFF
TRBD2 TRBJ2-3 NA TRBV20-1 TGCAGTGCTAGCGTGGGCGGGGGGTTCACAGATACGCAGTATTTT CSASVGGGFTDTQYF
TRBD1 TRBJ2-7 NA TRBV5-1 TGCGCCAGCAGCCGCCGGGACAGGGTTGGCGGTGACTTCTACGAGCAGTACTTC CASSRRDRVGGDFYEQYF
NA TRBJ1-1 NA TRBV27 TGTGCCAGCAGTTCCCGAAGCCCTAGCGGGAGAAACACTGAAGCTTTCTTT CASSSRSPSGRNTEAFF
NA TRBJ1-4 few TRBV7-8 TGTGCCAGCAGCCTTTACCTTGAAAAACTGTTTTTT CASSLYLEKLFF
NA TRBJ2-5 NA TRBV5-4 TGTGCCAGCAGCTTGGGCGGGGCCCTTCCGGAGACCCAGTACTTC CASSLGGALPETQYF
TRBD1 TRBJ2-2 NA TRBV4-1 TGCGCCAGCAGCCAAAGAGAACAGGGGGTGTCCGGGGAGCTGTTTTTT CASSQREQGVSGELFF
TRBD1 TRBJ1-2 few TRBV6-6 TGTGCCATCGGGACAGGGGGCCCTAACTATGGCTACACCTTC CAIGTGGPNYGYTF
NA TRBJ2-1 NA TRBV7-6 TGTGCCAGCAGTGCGCCCGAGACAGGGCTAGCGGAATACAATGAGCAGTTCTTC CASSAPETGLAEYNEQFF
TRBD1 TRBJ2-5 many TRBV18 TGTGCCAGCTCAGAGGGACAGAGAGAGACCCAGTACTTC CASSEGQRETQYF
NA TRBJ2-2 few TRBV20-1 TGCAGTGCTAGAGATGCCTACACCGGGGAGCTGTTTTTT CSARDAYTGELFF
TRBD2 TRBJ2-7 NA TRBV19 TGTGCCAGTAAAAACCAAGGACTAGCGGGAACCTACGAGCAGTACTTC CASKNQGLAGTYEQYF
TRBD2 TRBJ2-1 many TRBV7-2 TGTGCCAGCAGCATAACTAGCGGGGGGTACAATGAGCAGTTCTTC CASSITSGGYNEQFF
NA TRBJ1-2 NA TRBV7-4 TGTGCCAGCAGTTCCACGGTGGCCGGATCACGGAACTATGGCTACACCTTC CASSSTVAGSRNYGYTF
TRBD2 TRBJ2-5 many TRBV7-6 TGTGCCAGCAGCGCCACCGGGACTAGCGCTGTTCAAGAGACCCAGTACTTC CASSATGTSAVQETQYF
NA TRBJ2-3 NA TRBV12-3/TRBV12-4 TGTGCCAGCAGTTTGTCCGGAGCCACAGATACGCAGTATTTT CASSLSGATDTQYF
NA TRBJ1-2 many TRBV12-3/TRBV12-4 TGTGCCAGCAGGGGGACGGGTGACTATGGCTACACCTTC CASRGTGDYGYTF
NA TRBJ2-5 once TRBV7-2 TGTGCCAGCAGCCACGCAGGGGGGGGAGAGACCCAGTACTTC CASSHAGGGETQYF
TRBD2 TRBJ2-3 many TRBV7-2 TGTGCCAGCAGCTTCCAAGCGGGGATAACAGATACGCAGTATTTT CASSFQAGITDTQYF
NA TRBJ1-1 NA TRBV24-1 TGTGCCACCAGTGATGCAGGGTACACTGAAGCTTTCTTT CATSDAGYTEAFF
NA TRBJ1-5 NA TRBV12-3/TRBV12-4 TGTGCCAGCAGTTTCGAGGGGGTCAATCAGCCCCAGCATTTT CASSFEGVNQPQHF
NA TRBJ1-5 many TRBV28 TGTGCCAGCACTCCTCCCCGGGATCAGCCCCAGCATTTT CASTPPRDQPQHF
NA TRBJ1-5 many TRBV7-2 TGTGCCAGCAGCCTTGGCGGAGGTCGCAATCAGCCCCAGCATTTT CASSLGGGRNQPQHF